Given below is one T cell receptor beta chain in context. This sample is part of a study of blood T cell repertoires in COVID-19. Whole-study context: The cDNA or gDNA used as material had been derived from T cells, B-cell-depleted T cells, or PBMCs.

The CDR3 extends over 13 amino acids. CDR1 is SGDLS and CDR2 is YYNGEE in the germline V gene. V shed 3 bases, J shed 8 bases, and the junction held 6 bases outside the gene matches. Profiling relied on immunoSEQ multiplex PCR, and the TCRdb table lists in-frame clones only, not all of them. The sample has about 88,000 clones; nearly 90% are singletons. This sequence was found in an elderly woman with acute or convalescent COVID-19. The chain couples TRBV9 to TRBJ1-2; 8 bases agree with TRBD1. What was sequenced was peripheral blood. CDR3 nucleotides: TGTGCCAGCAGCGAGACAGGGGTGTGGGGCTACACCTTC. This encodes CASSETGVWGYTF.